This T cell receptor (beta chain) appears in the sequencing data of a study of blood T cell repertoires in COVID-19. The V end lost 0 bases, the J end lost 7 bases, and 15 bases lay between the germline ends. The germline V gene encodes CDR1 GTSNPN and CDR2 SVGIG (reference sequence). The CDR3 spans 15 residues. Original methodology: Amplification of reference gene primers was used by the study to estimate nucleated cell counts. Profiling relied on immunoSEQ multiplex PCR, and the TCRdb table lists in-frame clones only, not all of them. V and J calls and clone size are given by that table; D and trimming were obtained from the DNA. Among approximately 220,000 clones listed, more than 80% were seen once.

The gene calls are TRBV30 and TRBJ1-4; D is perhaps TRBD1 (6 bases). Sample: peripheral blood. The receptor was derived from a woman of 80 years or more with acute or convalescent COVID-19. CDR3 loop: CAWSVQGQGREKLFF. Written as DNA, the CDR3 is TGTGCCTGGAGTGTACAGGGCCAGGGTCGTGAAAAACTGTTTTTT.